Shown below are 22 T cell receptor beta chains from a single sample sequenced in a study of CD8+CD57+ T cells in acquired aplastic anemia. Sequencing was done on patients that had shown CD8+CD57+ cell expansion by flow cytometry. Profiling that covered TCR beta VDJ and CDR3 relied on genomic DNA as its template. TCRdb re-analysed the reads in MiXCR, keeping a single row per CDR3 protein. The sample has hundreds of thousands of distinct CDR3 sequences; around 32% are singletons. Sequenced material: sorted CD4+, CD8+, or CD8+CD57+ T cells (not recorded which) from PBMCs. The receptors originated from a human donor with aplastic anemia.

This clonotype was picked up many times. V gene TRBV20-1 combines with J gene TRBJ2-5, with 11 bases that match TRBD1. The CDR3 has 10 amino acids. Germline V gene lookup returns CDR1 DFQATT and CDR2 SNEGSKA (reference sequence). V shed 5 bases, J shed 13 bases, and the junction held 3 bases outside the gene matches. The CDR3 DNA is TGCAGTGCTGGAGGGACAGGGGGGTACTTC. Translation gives CSAGGTGGYF.

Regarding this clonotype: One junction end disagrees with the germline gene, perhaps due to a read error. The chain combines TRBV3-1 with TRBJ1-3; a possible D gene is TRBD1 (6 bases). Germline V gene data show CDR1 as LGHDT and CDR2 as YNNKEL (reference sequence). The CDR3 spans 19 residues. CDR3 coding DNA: TGTGCCAGCGGCCAATTGGGGGCTGGGGACCCTAGGGACCGACACACCATATATTTT. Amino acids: CASGQLGAGDPRDRHTIYF.

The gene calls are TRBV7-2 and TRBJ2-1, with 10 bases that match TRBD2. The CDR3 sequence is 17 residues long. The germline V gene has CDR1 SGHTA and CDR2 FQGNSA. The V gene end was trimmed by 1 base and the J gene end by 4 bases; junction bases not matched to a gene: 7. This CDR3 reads CASSLGLAGVSYNEQFF. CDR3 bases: TGTGCCAGCAGCTTAGGGCTAGCGGGAGTCTCGTACAATGAGCAGTTCTTC.

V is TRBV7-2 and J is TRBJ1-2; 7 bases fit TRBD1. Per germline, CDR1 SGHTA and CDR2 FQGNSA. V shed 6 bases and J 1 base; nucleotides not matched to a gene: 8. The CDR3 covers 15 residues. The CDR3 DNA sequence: TGTACCAGCAGTGGACGGACAGGATTTAACTATGGCTACACCTTC. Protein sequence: CTSSGRTGFNYGYTF.

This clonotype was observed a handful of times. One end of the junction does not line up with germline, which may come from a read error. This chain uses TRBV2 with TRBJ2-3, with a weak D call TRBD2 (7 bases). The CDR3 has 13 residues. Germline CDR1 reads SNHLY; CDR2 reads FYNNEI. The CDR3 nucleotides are TGTGCCAGCAGCCCTTGGGGGGGGGACACCCCCGAGTTT. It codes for CASSPWGGDTPEF.

The CDR3 region has the DNA TGCGCCAGCAGCTTGGGGACAGGATTTAACTATGGCTACACCTTC. It is translated as CASSLGTGFNYGYTF. The chain combines TRBV5-1 with TRBJ1-2; 7 bases are a match to TRBD1. The CDR3 is 15 residues long. Germline values: CDR1 SGHRS, CDR2 YFSETQ. V was pared by 0 bases and J by 1 base, with 3 bases of the junction left unmatched.

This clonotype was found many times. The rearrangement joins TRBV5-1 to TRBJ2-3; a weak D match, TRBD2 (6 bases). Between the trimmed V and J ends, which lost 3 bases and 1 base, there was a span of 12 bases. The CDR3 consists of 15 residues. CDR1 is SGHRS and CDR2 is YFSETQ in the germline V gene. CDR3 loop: CASSYRDSRTDTQYF. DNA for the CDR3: TGCGCCAGCAGCTACCGGGACTCTCGCACAGATACGCAGTATTTT.

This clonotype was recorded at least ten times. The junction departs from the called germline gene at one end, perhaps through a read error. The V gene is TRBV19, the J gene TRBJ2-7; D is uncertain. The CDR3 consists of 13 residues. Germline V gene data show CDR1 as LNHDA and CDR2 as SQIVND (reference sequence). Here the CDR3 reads CASSILGHYGQYF. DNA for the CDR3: TGTGCCAGTAGTATCTTGGGCCATTACGGGCAGTACTTC.

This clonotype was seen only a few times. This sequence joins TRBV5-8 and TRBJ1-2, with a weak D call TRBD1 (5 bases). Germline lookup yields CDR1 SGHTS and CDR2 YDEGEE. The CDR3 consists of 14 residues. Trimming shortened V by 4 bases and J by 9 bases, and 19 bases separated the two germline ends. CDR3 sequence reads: CASSPGTGLVSYTF. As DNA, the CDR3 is TGTGCCAGCAGCCCAGGGACGGGTCTTGTGAGCTACACCTTC.

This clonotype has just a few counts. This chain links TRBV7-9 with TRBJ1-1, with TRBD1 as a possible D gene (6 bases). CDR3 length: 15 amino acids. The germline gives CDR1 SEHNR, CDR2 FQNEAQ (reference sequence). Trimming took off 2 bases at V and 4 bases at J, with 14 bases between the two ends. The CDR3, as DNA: TGTGCCAGCAGCTTATATGCCGGACAGCCCACTGAAGCTTTCTTT. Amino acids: CASSLYAGQPTEAFF.

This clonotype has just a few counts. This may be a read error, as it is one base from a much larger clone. The CDR3 spells CSAQIPQEDNGYTF. The CDR3 coding sequence is TGCAGTGCCCAAATTCCTCAGGAAGACAATGGCTACACCTTC. This chain uses TRBV20-1 with TRBJ1-2; D gene ambiguous. The CDR3 spans 14 residues. The germline gives CDR1 DFQATT, CDR2 SNEGSKA (reference sequence). Trimming shortened V by 6 bases and J by 6 bases, and 20 bases separated the two germline ends.

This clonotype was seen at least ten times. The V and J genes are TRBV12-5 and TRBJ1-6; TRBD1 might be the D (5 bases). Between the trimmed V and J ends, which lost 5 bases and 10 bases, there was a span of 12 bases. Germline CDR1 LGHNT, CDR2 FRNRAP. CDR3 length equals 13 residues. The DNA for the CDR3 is TGTGCTAGTGGTCAACAGGACTTATCACCCCTCCACTTT. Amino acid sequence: CASGQQDLSPLHF.

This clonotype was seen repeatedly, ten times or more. CDR3 sequence: CASSNGQVSYEQYF. The CDR3 coding sequence is TGTGCCAGTAGTAACGGACAGGTCTCCTACGAGCAGTACTTC. The chain is built from TRBV19 and TRBJ2-7, with TRBD1 matching 7 bases. Germline V gene data show CDR1 as LNHDA and CDR2 as SQIVND (reference sequence). V was pared by 4 bases and J by 0 bases, with 3 bases of the junction left unmatched. This CDR3 contains 14 residues. Full variable domain (rest looked up from reference TRBV19 and TRBJ2-7): DGGITQSPKYLFRKEGQNVTLSCEQNLNHDAMYWYRQDPGQGLRLIYYSQIVNDFQKGDIAEGYSVSREKKESFPLTVTSAQKNPTAFYLCASSNGQVSYEQYFGPGTRLTVT.

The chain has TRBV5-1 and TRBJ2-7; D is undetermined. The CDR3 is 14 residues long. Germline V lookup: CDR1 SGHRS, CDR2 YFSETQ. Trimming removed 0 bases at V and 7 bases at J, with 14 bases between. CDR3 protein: CASSLVLSYNEQYF. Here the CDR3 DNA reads TGCGCCAGCAGCTTGGTACTGTCCTACAATGAGCAGTACTTC.

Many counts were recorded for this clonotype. CDR3 amino acids: CASGQSTEAFF. The CDR3, as DNA: TGTGCCAGCGGCCAAAGCACTGAAGCTTTCTTT. The chain combines TRBV7-9 with TRBJ1-1; D not resolved. Trimming took 8 bases from V and 4 from J, leaving 8 bases between them. The CDR3 consists of 11 residues. Per the germline V gene, CDR1 is SEHNR and CDR2 is FQNEAQ (reference sequence).

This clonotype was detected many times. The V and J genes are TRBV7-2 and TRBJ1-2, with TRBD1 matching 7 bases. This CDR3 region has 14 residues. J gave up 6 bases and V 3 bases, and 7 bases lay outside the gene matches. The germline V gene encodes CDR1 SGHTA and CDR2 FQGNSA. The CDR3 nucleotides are TGTGCCAGCAGCTTCAGGGGGGTAGGGGATGGCTACACCTTC. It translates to CASSFRGVGDGYTF.

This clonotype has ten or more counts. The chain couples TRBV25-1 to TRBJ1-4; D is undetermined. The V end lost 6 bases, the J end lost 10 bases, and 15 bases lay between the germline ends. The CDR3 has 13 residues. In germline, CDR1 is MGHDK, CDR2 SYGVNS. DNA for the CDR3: TGTGCCAGCAGCGGGCCGGAGAGTGGAAAACTGTTTTTT. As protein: CASSGPESGKLFF.

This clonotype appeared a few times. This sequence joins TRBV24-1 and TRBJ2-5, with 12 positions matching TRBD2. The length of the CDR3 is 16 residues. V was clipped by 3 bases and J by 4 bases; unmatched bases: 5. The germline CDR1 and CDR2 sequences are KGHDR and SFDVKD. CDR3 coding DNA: TGTGCCACCAGTGATCCACTAGCGGGGGGTTTAGAGACCCAGTACTTC. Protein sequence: CATSDPLAGGLETQYF.

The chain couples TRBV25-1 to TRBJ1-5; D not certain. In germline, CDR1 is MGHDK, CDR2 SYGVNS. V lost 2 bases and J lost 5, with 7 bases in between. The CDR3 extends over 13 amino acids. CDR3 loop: CASSEQLDQPQHF. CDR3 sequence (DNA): TGTGCCAGCAGTGAACAGCTAGATCAGCCCCAGCATTTT.

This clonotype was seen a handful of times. CDR3 region: CASGKTVGDTIYF. In nucleotides, the CDR3 is TGTGCCAGCGGCAAGACAGTGGGGGACACCATATATTTT. The chain employs TRBV9 and TRBJ1-3; D is perhaps TRBD1 (5 bases). Germline-derived CDR1 and CDR2 are SGDLS and YYNGEE. The CDR3 loop spans 13 amino acids. The V gene lost 7 bases and the J gene lost 8 bases, with 16 bases spanning the gap. Variable domain in full (rest from reference TRBV9 and TRBJ1-3): DSGVTQTPKHLITATGQRVTLRCSPRSGDLSVYWYQQSLDQGLQFLIQYYNGEERAKGNILERFSAQQFPDLHSELNLSSLELGDSALYFCASGKTVGDTIYFGEGSWLTVV.

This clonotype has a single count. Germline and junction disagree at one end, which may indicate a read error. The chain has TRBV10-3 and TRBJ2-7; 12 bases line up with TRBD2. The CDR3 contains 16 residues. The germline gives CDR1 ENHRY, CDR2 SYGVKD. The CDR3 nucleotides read TGTGCCAGCAGTCCCGGACTAGCGGGAAGCTCCTACGAGCAGTACTTC. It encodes CASSPGLAGSSYEQYF.

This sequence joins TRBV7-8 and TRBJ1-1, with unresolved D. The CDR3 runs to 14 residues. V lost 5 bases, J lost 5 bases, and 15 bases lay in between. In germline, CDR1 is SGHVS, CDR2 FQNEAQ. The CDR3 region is CASSVSRGGTEAFF. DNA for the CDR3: TGTGCCAGCAGCGTGTCCCGGGGTGGTACTGAAGCTTTCTTT.